This T cell receptor beta chain originates from a study of shared clonotypes between healthy human individuals. Study-level findings and limits: Clonotype sharing across donors was expected to vary with sequencing depth.

Donors were healthy HIV-negative adults without recent acute infections or vaccinations. Clones were sequenced by immunoSEQ multiplex PCR, and TCRdb holds only the in-frame ones, with some missing. The sample carries 950,000 to 1,100,000 clones, 65% to 80% recorded once. The germline V and J ends were trimmed by 6 bases and 0 bases, with 10 bases remaining between them. CDR3 length equals 14 residues. Germline V CDR1 and CDR2: SGHTA, FQGNSA. This clone was observed a few times. Its antigen is not identified. The rearrangement links TRBV7-2 to TRBJ2-3; perhaps TRBD2 as D (7 bases). The sequence came from a man in his late teens or twenties in good health. The specimen sequenced was memory CD4+ T cells sorted from blood. As to subset: CD45RA-negative fraction. CDR3 sequence reads: CASRKGGSTDTQYF. The CDR3 nucleotides are TGTGCCAGCAGGAAGGGGGGGAGCACAGATACGCAGTATTTT.